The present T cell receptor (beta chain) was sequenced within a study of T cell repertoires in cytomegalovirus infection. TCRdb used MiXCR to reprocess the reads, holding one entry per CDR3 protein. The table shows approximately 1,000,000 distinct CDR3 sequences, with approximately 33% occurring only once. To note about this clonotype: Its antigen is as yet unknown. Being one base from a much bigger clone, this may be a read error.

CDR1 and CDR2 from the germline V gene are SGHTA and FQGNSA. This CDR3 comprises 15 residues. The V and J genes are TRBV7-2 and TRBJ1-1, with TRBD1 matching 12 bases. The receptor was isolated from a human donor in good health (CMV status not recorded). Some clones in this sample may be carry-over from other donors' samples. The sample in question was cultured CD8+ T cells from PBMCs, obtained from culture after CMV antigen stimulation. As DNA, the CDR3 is TGTGCCAACAGCTGGGGGACAGGGGGCGGCACTGAAGCTTTCTTT. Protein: CANSWGTGGGTEAFF.